One sample yielded the 13 T cell receptor beta chains listed below, sequenced in a study of T cells in Graves' hyperthyroidism and ophthalmopathy. Amplification of TCR beta CDR3 regions used RNA as the template. TCR CDR3 underwent first-round RT-PCR with the HTBI primer set. TCRdb reprocessed the multiplex PCR reads via MiXCR and lists one record per CDR3 protein. The sample carries under 250,000 distinct CDR3 sequences, about 25% recorded once. Sequenced: blood. These TCRs come from a woman aged 40 to 49 with Graves' ophthalmopathy.

This clonotype was seen many times. The chain recombines TRBV6-5 with TRBJ2-7, with a tentative D call TRBD2 (5 bases). Germline lookup yields CDR1 MNHEY and CDR2 SVGAGI. The CDR3 has 13 residues. The germline V and J ends were trimmed by 10 bases and 2 bases, with 15 bases remaining between them. The chain's CDR3 is CATLNREPYEQYF. The CDR3 nucleotides read TGTGCCACCTTAAACCGGGAACCCTACGAGCAGTACTTC.

There are a few counts of this clonotype. The chain is built from TRBV6-1 and TRBJ1-1, with D maybe TRBD1 (5 bases). CDR3 length: 13 residues. CDR1 and CDR2 from the germline V gene are MNHNS and SASEGT. V was shortened by 11 bases and J by 5 bases, with 18 bases between the two germline ends. CDR3 nucleotide sequence: TGTGCCGCTCGGCAGGGAACCTCTACTGAAGCTTTCTTT. Encoded protein: CAARQGTSTEAFF.

This clonotype was seen ten or more times. The chain carries TRBV30 and TRBJ1-2; D call uncertain. Per the germline V gene, CDR1 is GTSNPN and CDR2 is SVGIG (reference sequence). Trimming took off 5 bases at V and 8 bases at J, with 12 bases between the two ends. The CDR3 totals 11 residues. CDR3 in amino acids: CAWGRPGGYTF. The CDR3 DNA sequence: TGTGCCTGGGGCCGCCCGGGGGGCTACACCTTC. Based on the CDR3 plus reference TRBV30 and TRBJ1-2, the full variable domain is SQTIHQWPATLVQPVGSPLSLECTVEGTSNPNLYWYRQAAGRGLQLLFYSVGIGQISSEVPQNLSASRPQDRQFILSSKKLLLSDSGFYLCAWGRPGGYTFGSGTRLTVV.

This clonotype was seen ten or more times. The chain is built from TRBV7-8 and TRBJ2-7, with D possibly being TRBD1 (5 bases). Germline V gives CDR1 SGHVS, CDR2 FQNEAQ. The CDR3 consists of 11 residues. V lost 6 bases and J 4 bases, leaving 7 bases between the germline ends. Here the CDR3 DNA reads TGTGCCAGCAGGGGGCTTTACGAGCAGTACTTC. Its translation: CASRGLYEQYF.

This clonotype was observed many times. The V gene is TRBV6-5, the J gene TRBJ1-2, with a weak D call TRBD1 (5 bases). V was pared by 2 bases and J by 6 bases, with 13 bases between. This CDR3 has 14 residues. Germline assignment: CDR1 MNHEY and CDR2 SVGAGI. This chain's CDR3 is CASSYAPGVDGYTF. In DNA, the CDR3 is TGTGCCAGCAGTTACGCCCCGGGGGTTGATGGCTACACCTTC.

This clonotype has ten or more counts. The V call is TRBV15, the J call TRBJ2-7; 7 bases line up with TRBD1. V was clipped by 4 bases and J by 2 bases; unmatched bases: 8. The CDR3 consists of 15 residues. The V gene's germline CDR1 is LNHNV and CDR2 YYDKDF (reference sequence). CDR3 amino acids: CATSTRQGSTYEQYF. In nucleotides, the CDR3 is TGTGCCACCAGCACAAGACAGGGTTCTACCTACGAGCAGTACTTC.

This clonotype was detected ten times or more. This CDR3 is CASSLAGRTETQYF. The CDR3 bases are TGTGCCAGCAGTTTAGCGGGGAGGACGGAGACCCAGTACTTC. The chain uses TRBV12-3 or TRBV12-4 and TRBJ2-5; TRBD2 is a possible D gene (6 bases). CDR3 length: 14 residues. V shed 0 bases and J shed 5 bases, with 10 bases lying between them.

This clonotype has ten or more counts. The chain links TRBV7-2 to TRBJ2-5, with 8 bases fitting TRBD1. Germline assignment: CDR1 SGHTA and CDR2 FQGNSA. The CDR3 loop spans 14 amino acids. The V and J ends lost 5 bases and 3 bases, in that order; junction bases with no gene match: 5. This chain's CDR3 is CASSPGTGEETQYF. CDR3 coding DNA: TGTGCCAGCAGCCCCGGGACAGGAGAAGAGACCCAGTACTTC.

A word on this clonotype: One base away lies a much larger clone, so this may be a sequencing read error. The gene calls are TRBV3-1 and TRBJ1-5; tentative D call: TRBD1 (5 bases). Trimming removed 1 base at V and 4 bases at J, with 11 bases between. The CDR3 sequence is 15 residues long. CDR1 LGHDT and CDR2 YNNKEL come from the germline V gene (reference sequence). CDR3 sequence (DNA): TGTGCCAGCAGCCAAGCCGAGACAGAGAATCAGCCCCAGCATTTT. Protein sequence: CASSQAETENQPQHF.

This clonotype occurred many times. The J gene is TRBJ2-5, the V gene TRBV6-1; TRBD2 might be the D (5 bases). This CDR3 spans 12 amino acids. Germline V CDR1 and CDR2: MNHNS, SASEGT. The V end was cut by 5 bases, the J end by 5 bases, with 9 bases between. The CDR3 sequence: CASSNRRETQYF. DNA for the CDR3: TGTGCCAGCAGTAACCGGAGGGAGACCCAGTACTTC.

The chain links TRBV6-2 or TRBV6-3 to TRBJ2-7; the match to TRBD1 covers 9 bases. CDR1 MNHEY and CDR2 SVGEGT come from the germline V gene. The CDR3 is 16 amino acids. Trimming took 6 bases from V and 0 from J; bases not matched to a gene: 9. The CDR3 sequence is CASRRGQGRSSYEQYF. The CDR3 DNA follows: TGTGCCAGCAGACGCGGACAGGGGAGGAGCTCCTACGAGCAGTACTTC.

At least ten counts were recorded for this clonotype. This rearrangement joins TRBV28 to TRBJ1-1; D not resolved. Germline assignment: CDR1 MDHEN and CDR2 SYDVKM. Trimming cost V 7 bases and J 2 bases, with 14 bases left between them. CDR3 length: 14 residues. The CDR3, as DNA: TGTGCCAGCACCCTGGTACCCACCAACACTGAAGCTTTCTTT. Its protein is CASTLVPTNTEAFF. Full variable domain (rest looked up from reference TRBV28 and TRBJ1-1): DVKVTQSSRYLVKRTGEKVFLECVQDMDHENMFWYRQDPGLGLRLIYFSYDVKMKEKGDIPEGYSVSREKKERFSLILESASTNQTSMYLCASTLVPTNTEAFFGQGTRLTVV.

This clonotype showed up many times. V and J are TRBV6-1 and TRBJ2-7; 11 nucleotides align to TRBD2. CDR1 is MNHNS, CDR2 SASEGT, per germline. This CDR3 is built from 15 residues. After removal of 4 bases from V and 6 bases from J, the junction contained 8 bases not matched to a gene. CDR3: CASSVTSGSSSEQYF. Written as DNA, the CDR3 is TGTGCCAGCAGTGTCACTAGCGGGAGCTCATCCGAGCAGTACTTC.